Below, 31 T cell receptor beta chains from the same sample are listed, as sequenced in a study of blood T cell repertoires in COVID-19 (dated by TCRdb to 2018 to 2021). Libraries came from the immunoSEQ multiplex PCR assay. Entries here come from immuneACCESS through TCRdb and include only in-frame sequences with V and J called. Some clones fail to appear in such tables; in the studies checked, an unresolved V gene covers under half of the shortfall, and the cause of the remainder is unknown. The table for this sample lists around 160,000 clones; 70% to 90% of them were counted only once. 0.95% to 1.5% of the sample rests with the top ten. The sequenced sample was PBMCs or T cells enriched from blood (not recorded which). The receptor set was obtained from a woman aged 30 to 39 with acute COVID-19.

This sequence joins TRBV7-2 and TRBJ2-3; the match to TRBD1 covers 7 bases. Trimming took 2 bases from V and 1 from J; bases not matched to a gene: 6. CDR1 SGHTA and CDR2 FQGNSA come from the germline V gene. This CDR3 is built from 16 residues. In DNA, the CDR3 is TGTGCCAGCAGCTTAAAAGGGGGCGAGGGCACAGATACGCAGTATTTT. As protein: CASSLKGGEGTDTQYF. The full variable domain, rest sourced from reference TRBV7-2 and TRBJ2-3, is GAGVSQSPSNKVTEKGKDVELRCDPISGHTALYWYRQSLGQGLEFLIYFQGNSAPDKSGLPSDRFSAERTGGSVSTLTIQRTQQEDSAVYLCASSLKGGEGTDTQYFGPGTRLTVL.

J is TRBJ2-7 and V is TRBV28; 11 nucleotides line up with TRBD2. Trimming took 6 bases from V and 4 from J; bases not matched to a gene: 8. Per germline, CDR1 MDHEN and CDR2 SYDVKM. The CDR3 contains 15 residues. In DNA, the CDR3 is TGTGCCAGCAGCCAACTAGCGGGAGTAGGTTACGAGCAGTACTTC. It yields the protein CASSQLAGVGYEQYF. Looking up the rest from reference TRBV28 and TRBJ2-7 gives the full variable domain: DVKVTQSSRYLVKRTGEKVFLECVQDMDHENMFWYRQDPGLGLRLIYFSYDVKMKEKGDIPEGYSVSREKKERFSLILESASTNQTSMYLCASSQLAGVGYEQYFGPGTRLTVT.

V and J are TRBV25-1 and TRBJ1-1; D gene unclear. CDR1 and CDR2 from the germline V gene are MGHDK and SYGVNS. The length of the CDR3 is 11 residues. Trimming removed 7 bases from V and 7 bases from J, with 10 bases in between. The chain's CDR3 is CASTGSVEAFF. For the CDR3, the DNA is TGTGCCAGCACGGGATCGGTTGAAGCTTTCTTT.

In the case of this clone: One end of the junction does not line up with germline, which may come from a read error. The CDR3 DNA follows: TGTGCCTCGAGTGGACTAGCCGCCGGGGAGCTGTTTTTT. The encoded protein is CASSGLAAGELFF. This sequence joins TRBV30 and TRBJ2-2; 8 positions match TRBD2. Germline assignment: CDR1 GTSNPN and CDR2 SVGIG (reference sequence). This CDR3 has 13 residues.

In nucleotides, the CDR3 is TGCGCCAGCAGTGAGTCGAAACTAGCGGTACTCACAGATACGCAGTATTTT. Protein: CASSESKLAVLTDTQYF. The V and J genes are TRBV10-1 and TRBJ2-3; 8 positions match TRBD2. V lost 0 bases to trimming and J lost 2 bases; unmatched junction nucleotides: 7. The CDR3 is made up of 17 amino acids. From germline, CDR1 is WNHNN and CDR2 SYGVQD (reference sequence).

CDR3 sequence: CASSLELAGEQFF. The CDR3 nucleotides are TGTGCCAGCAGCTTAGAACTAGCGGGTGAGCAGTTCTTC. The gene calls are TRBV7-8 and TRBJ2-1, with 9 nucleotides matching TRBD2. The CDR3 consists of 13 residues. CDR1 and CDR2 from the germline V gene are SGHVS and FQNEAQ. The V gene end was trimmed by 1 base and the J gene end by 9 bases; junction bases not matched to a gene: 1.

The gene calls are TRBV5-1 and TRBJ2-6, with TRBD1 matching 7 bases. The J segment lost 3 bases and the V segment lost 4 bases, leaving 4 bases of the junction unmatched. CDR1 and CDR2 (germline): SGHRS, YFSETQ. The CDR3 extends over 15 amino acids. The CDR3 region has the DNA TGCGCCAGCAGCAAAGACAGGGTTGGGGCCAACGTCCTGACTTTC. Amino acids: CASSKDRVGANVLTF.

In nucleotides, the CDR3 is TGTGCCAGCAGCCCTATAAGGCTAGCGGACTCTTTCGGGCAGTTCTTC. It specifies CASSPIRLADSFGQFF. The rearrangement uses TRBV27 and TRBJ2-1; 7 bases fit TRBD2. In germline, CDR1 is MNHEY, CDR2 SMNVEV (reference sequence). The CDR3 is made up of 16 amino acids. V lost 6 bases, J lost 12 bases, and 20 bases stayed unmatched.

As to this clone: The sample has other DNA sequences that encode this CDR3 too. The chain joins TRBV30 to TRBJ1-4, with TRBD1 matching over 8 bases. Germline values: CDR1 GTSNPN, CDR2 SVGIG (reference sequence). Losses at the gene ends were 0 bases for V and 5 bases for J; bases not matched to a gene: 5. The CDR3 has 15 amino acids. CDR3 nucleotide sequence: TGTGCCTGGAGTGTGAGGACAGGGTTAAATGAAAAACTGTTTTTT. Translated, it gives CAWSVRTGLNEKLFF. Together with reference TRBV30 and TRBJ1-4, the CDR3 gives the full variable domain: SQTIHQWPATLVQPVGSPLSLECTVEGTSNPNLYWYRQAAGRGLQLLFYSVGIGQISSEVPQNLSASRPQDRQFILSSKKLLLSDSGFYLCAWSVRTGLNEKLFFGSGTQLSVL.

In this sample, this clone turned up once. The chain links TRBV19 to TRBJ2-1; D unclear. Germline values: CDR1 LNHDA, CDR2 SQIVND (reference sequence). The CDR3 has 16 amino acids. The ends were cut back, 3 bases at V and 3 bases at J, with 15 bases in the middle. CDR3 protein: CASSMEPGVGYNEQFF. The CDR3 DNA is TGTGCCAGTAGTATGGAACCCGGAGTTGGCTACAATGAGCAGTTCTTC.

This chain links TRBV5-1 with TRBJ1-4; possibly TRBD1 for D (6 bases). This CDR3 is 15 amino acids long. Germline CDR1 is SGHRS and CDR2 is YFSETQ. V lost 0 bases and J 6 bases, leaving 12 bases between the germline ends. The CDR3 is CASSLVQGPDEKLFF. The CDR3 region has the DNA TGCGCCAGCAGCTTGGTCCAGGGGCCCGATGAAAAACTGTTTTTT. Based on the CDR3 plus reference TRBV5-1 and TRBJ1-4, the full variable domain is KAGVTQTPRYLIKTRGQQVTLSCSPISGHRSVSWYQQTPGQGLQFLFEYFSETQRNKGNFPGRFSGRQFSNSRSEMNVSTLELGDSALYLCASSLVQGPDEKLFFGSGTQLSVL.

The rearrangement joins TRBV2 to TRBJ1-2; a weak D match, TRBD1 (5 bases). The CDR3 runs to 13 residues. The germline V gene has CDR1 SNHLY and CDR2 FYNNEI. V lost 2 bases and J 2 bases, leaving 6 bases between the germline ends. The CDR3 nucleotides read TGTGCCAGCAGTGAACAGGGAAACTATGGCTACACCTTC. This encodes CASSEQGNYGYTF.

The rearrangement uses TRBV2 and TRBJ2-1; 16 bases agree with TRBD2. CDR3 length: 20 residues. The V gene end was trimmed by 3 bases and the J gene end by 3 bases; junction bases not matched to a gene: 11. Germline CDR1 is SNHLY and CDR2 is FYNNEI. As DNA, the CDR3 is TGTGCCAGCAGTGATATCGGGGGGACTAGCGGGAGGGGAATCTACAATGAGCAGTTCTTC. Encoded protein: CASSDIGGTSGRGIYNEQFF.

The V gene is TRBV5-6, the J gene TRBJ2-3; TRBD1 agrees at 10 bases. The CDR3 is 16 amino acids. Germline lookup yields CDR1 SGHDT and CDR2 YYEEEE. The V segment lost 3 bases and the J segment 3 bases; nucleotides outside the gene matches: 7. Written as DNA, the CDR3 is TGTGCCAGCAGCTATCGGACAGGGGGTACTACAGATACGCAGTATTTT. Encoded protein: CASSYRTGGTTDTQYF.

The gene calls are TRBV18 and TRBJ1-4; 7 positions agree with TRBD1. The germline V gene encodes CDR1 KGHSH and CDR2 LQKENI. The ends lost 6 bases at V and 5 bases at J; junction bases unmatched: 6. This CDR3 has 14 amino acids. CDR3 sequence (DNA): TGTGCCAGCTCTTCCGGGACAGAGAATGAAAAACTGTTTTTT. Amino acid sequence: CASSSGTENEKLFF.

V is TRBV6-5 and J is TRBJ1-5; tentative D call: TRBD1 (5 bases). The CDR3 is made up of 14 amino acids. Germline V lookup: CDR1 MNHEY, CDR2 SVGAGI. Trimming removed 6 bases from V and 3 bases from J, with 12 bases in between. The CDR3: CASSPGWANQPQHF. In DNA form, the CDR3 reads TGTGCCAGCAGCCCAGGGTGGGCCAATCAGCCCCAGCATTTT.

V gene TRBV30 combines with J gene TRBJ2-7; 7 positions match TRBD1. Unmatched junction bases numbered 4, after V lost 5 bases and J lost 0 bases. Per the germline V gene, CDR1 is GTSNPN and CDR2 is SVGIG (reference sequence). The CDR3 is 13 residues long. In DNA form, the CDR3 reads TGTGCCTGGTACAGGGGATCCTCCTACGAGCAGTACTTC. Protein product: CAWYRGSSYEQYF. Variable domain in full (rest from reference TRBV30 and TRBJ2-7): SQTIHQWPATLVQPVGSPLSLECTVEGTSNPNLYWYRQAAGRGLQLLFYSVGIGQISSEVPQNLSASRPQDRQFILSSKKLLLSDSGFYLCAWYRGSSYEQYFGPGTRLTVT.

The chain couples TRBV19 to TRBJ2-1; the match to TRBD2 covers 12 bases. V was clipped by 5 bases and J by 0 bases; unmatched bases: 11. This CDR3 has 19 residues. Germline CDR1 reads LNHDA; CDR2 reads SQIVND (reference sequence). In DNA, the CDR3 is TGTGCCAGTAGTTTAGGGACTAGCGGGTGGGGGAGCTCCTACAATGAGCAGTTCTTC. Its protein is CASSLGTSGWGSSYNEQFF.

This chain connects TRBV5-3 to TRBJ2-1; 15 nucleotides align to TRBD2. TRBV5-3 is an ORF, with its function uncertain. The V and J ends lost 0 bases and 8 bases, in that order; junction bases with no gene match: 6. This CDR3 has 17 amino acids. CDR3 DNA: TGTGCCAGAAGCTTGGCGCCCGGACTAGCGGGGGGGCATGAGCAGTTCTTC. Amino acids: CARSLAPGLAGGHEQFF.

As to this clone: No DNA is shown, since the ends of the CDR3 on it are uncertain; the CDR3 is the one TCRdb lists. J is TRBJ2-2 and V is TRBV28; the table's D gene call, TRBD2, was not cross checked with the DNA. In germline, CDR1 is MDHEN, CDR2 SYDVKM. The CDR3 spans 12 residues, counting both ends. The CDR3 sequence is CASSSSSGELFF.

This rearrangement joins TRBV6-2 or TRBV6-3 to TRBJ1-5, with 8 positions matching TRBD1. With 6 bases clipped from V and 6 bases from J, the junction kept 4 bases outside the gene matches. Per germline, CDR1 MNHEY and CDR2 SVGEGT. This CDR3 is 13 amino acids long. This CDR3 reads CASSGTGGQPQHF. The CDR3 region has the DNA TGTGCCAGCAGCGGGACAGGCGGTCAGCCCCAGCATTTT.

The CDR3 is CASSPQVVGATQYF. The CDR3 DNA is TGTGCCAGCAGTCCCCAGGTAGTAGGGGCGACCCAGTACTTC. This chain joins TRBV6-5 and TRBJ2-5, with a weak D call TRBD1 (5 bases). In germline, CDR1 is MNHEY, CDR2 SVGAGI. V gave up 5 bases and J gave up 7 bases, with 17 bases separating them. This CDR3 has 14 amino acids.

The rearrangement links TRBV2 to TRBJ2-7, with D possibly matching TRBD1 (6 bases). CDR1 is SNHLY and CDR2 is FYNNEI in the germline V gene. The CDR3 covers 15 residues. The germline V and J ends were trimmed by 4 bases and 6 bases, with 19 bases remaining between them. CDR3 residues: CASSGRTGTPPEQYF. CDR3 in DNA: TGTGCCAGCAGTGGTCGCACCGGGACACCACCCGAGCAGTACTTC.

This chain connects TRBV7-8 to TRBJ2-5, with 7 nucleotides matching TRBD1. The V gene end was trimmed by 2 bases and the J gene end by 2 bases; junction bases not matched to a gene: 8. Germline V lookup: CDR1 SGHVS, CDR2 FQNEAQ. This CDR3 has 16 residues. In nucleotides, the CDR3 is TGTGCCAGCAGCTTACACAGGGGTGGTGGGCAAGAGACCCAGTACTTC. Its protein product is CASSLHRGGGQETQYF.

This chain connects TRBV20-1 to TRBJ1-2; D might be TRBD1 (5 bases). CDR1 is DFQATT, CDR2 SNEGSKA, per germline (reference sequence). The V and J ends lost 3 bases and 6 bases respectively, with 17 bases between them. The CDR3 extends over 14 amino acids. CDR3 region: CSASRGGGGDGYTF. The CDR3 DNA reads TGCAGTGCTAGTAGGGGCGGGGGAGGAGATGGCTACACCTTC.

This chain uses TRBV30 with TRBJ1-2; possibly TRBD1 for D (5 bases). The V gene lost 0 bases and the J gene lost 0 bases, with 17 bases spanning the gap. There are 17 residues in the CDR3. Germline CDR1 reads GTSNPN; CDR2 reads SVGIG (reference sequence). CDR3 amino acids: CAWSVPTAPSTNYGYTF. CDR3 nucleotide sequence: TGTGCCTGGAGTGTACCGACAGCGCCCTCAACTAACTATGGCTACACCTTC.

This chain links TRBV9 with TRBJ2-5, with 8 bases identical to TRBD2. Germline V gene data show CDR1 as SGDLS and CDR2 as YYNGEE. The CDR3 covers 16 residues. V was pared by 3 bases and J by 0 bases, with 7 bases of the junction left unmatched. CDR3 loop: CASSAPSGWDQETQYF. The CDR3 DNA sequence: TGTGCCAGCAGCGCACCTAGCGGGTGGGACCAAGAGACCCAGTACTTC.

The chain uses TRBV7-9 and TRBJ2-4; the D gene is possibly TRBD1 (8 bases). CDR1 and CDR2 from the germline V gene are SEHNR and FQNEAQ (reference sequence). The CDR3 runs to 18 residues. The V end lost 2 bases, the J end lost 1 base, and 18 bases lay between the germline ends. The CDR3 coding sequence is TGTGCCAGCAGCTTATTCGGACAGGGAGGGTCGGCCAAAAACATTCAGTACTTC. It translates to CASSLFGQGGSAKNIQYF.

The chain couples TRBV29-1 to TRBJ2-1; no reliable D call. The CDR3 sequence is 12 residues long. From germline, CDR1 is SQVTM and CDR2 ANQGSEA. V shed 4 bases and J shed 0 bases, with 4 bases lying between them. The CDR3 spells CSVVSSYNEQFF. The CDR3 DNA sequence: TGCAGCGTTGTCAGCTCCTACAATGAGCAGTTCTTC.

The rearrangement uses TRBV29-1 and TRBJ1-1, with D possibly TRBD1 on 6 matching bases. Germline V CDR1 and CDR2: SQVTM, ANQGSEA. The CDR3 has 12 residues. V lost 3 bases and J 1 base, leaving 6 bases between the germline ends. The CDR3 region is CSVDRGNTEAFF. The CDR3 DNA reads as TGCAGCGTTGACAGGGGGAACACTGAAGCTTTCTTT.

V and J are TRBV19 and TRBJ1-2; D is undetermined. This CDR3 region has 12 residues. CDR1 is LNHDA, CDR2 SQIVND, per germline (reference sequence). Between the trimmed V and J ends, which lost 7 bases and 4 bases, there was a span of 10 bases. The CDR3 DNA reads as TGTGCCAGTATTGGGCAGACCTATGGCTACACCTTC. This codes for CASIGQTYGYTF.